This TCR beta chain comes out of a study of blood T cell repertoires in COVID-19. Whole-study context: Samples came from the United States, Italy and Spain, spanning acute and convalescent COVID-19. Sources were T cells, B-cell-depleted T cells, or PBMCs; the material itself was cDNA or gDNA.

CDR1 is LGHNA and CDR2 is YNFKEQ in the germline V gene. The CDR3 has 16 amino acids. Trimming at V came to 4 bases and at J to 9 bases, leaving 11 bases not matched to a gene. In the authors' methods: Reference gene primers were amplified, and this amplification served to estimate nucleated cell counts. Measured with immunoSEQ multiplex PCR; TCRdb has only the in-frame clones, and not every one. V, J and clone size are those of that table, while D and trimming were read from the DNA. The sample consists of about 98,000 clones, roughly 85% of them appearing once. The clonotype comes from a man aged 50 or older with active COVID-19. The J gene is TRBJ2-1, the V gene TRBV4-2; 11 nucleotides agree with TRBD2. Sequenced: peripheral blood. The CDR3 DNA reads TGTGCCAGCAGCCGAGAACTAGCGGGGGTTAAGGGTGAGCAGTTCTTC. Amino acid sequence: CASSRELAGVKGEQFF.